This paragraph covers one TCR beta chain sequence. Antigen: not known. This entry is derived from a study of T-cell memory formation after mild COVID-19. The wider study: TCR clusters were mostly donor specific. Whole-study results and caveats: Memory cells collected pre-infection included some clones that later responded, suggesting cross-reactive memory joined. SARS-CoV-2 specificity of second-wave clones peaking day 37 was unconfirmed. CD4+ contracting clones were mainly CM and EM; CD8+ ones, EMRA.

Germline V gene sequence: CDR1 SGHTA, CDR2 FQGNSA. V lost 4 bases and J lost 6; bases outside the gene matches: 7. CDR3 size: 14 residues. One entry per CDR3 protein, called by TCRdb with MiXCR from the 5' RACE reads. The profile shows 80,000 to 130,000 distinct CDR3 sequences, over 8.5% of them singletons. This clonotype originated in a man younger than 35 who had mild COVID-19 (a few samples of this study predate the infection). Cell type and time point are not known. Sequencing used PBMCs or a T cell subset sorted from them (not recorded which). The chain joins TRBV7-2 to TRBJ1-2, with 8 positions matching TRBD1. The CDR3 here is CASSWLDRVHGYTF. In nucleotides, the CDR3 is TGTGCCAGCAGCTGGTTGGACAGGGTGCATGGCTACACCTTC.